One and the same sample provided the 12 T cell receptor beta chains below, sequenced in a study of Graves' ophthalmopathy and Graves' hyperthyroidism. Beta-chain TCR CDR3 regions were amplified from RNA transcripts. Scientists carried out first-round RT-PCR using HTBI primers and then a second-round multiplex PCR. Using its own MiXCR run on the multiplex PCR reads, TCRdb lists one record per CDR3 protein. In the table there are hundreds of thousands of distinct CDR3 sequences, roughly two fifths of which are singletons. What was sequenced was peripheral blood. The receptors were gathered from an adult man with Graves' ophthalmopathy.

This chain links TRBV2 with TRBJ2-2; TRBD2 aligns across 11 bases. The CDR3 consists of 18 residues. CDR1 SNHLY and CDR2 FYNNEI come from the germline V gene. Germline trimming cut 5 bases from V and 0 bases from J; bases unmatched to any gene: 8. The CDR3 bases are TGTGCCAGCAGTCTAGCTAGCGGGAGGCCTACGAACACCGGGGAGCTGTTTTTT. It translates to CASSLASGRPTNTGELFF.

This clonotype has a handful of counts. This chain uses TRBV14 with TRBJ1-5; weak D call: TRBD1 (5 bases). The CDR3 is 16 amino acids. Between the trimmed V and J ends, which lost 0 bases and 0 bases, there was a span of 9 bases. Per germline, CDR1 SGHDN and CDR2 FVKESK. CDR3 nucleotide sequence: TGTGCCAGCAGCCAAGATGCAGGGAATAGCAATCAGCCCCAGCATTTT. Its translation: CASSQDAGNSNQPQHF.

The chain has TRBV25-1 and TRBJ2-2; TRBD1 agrees at 8 bases. Germline V gives CDR1 MGHDK, CDR2 SYGVNS. After removal of 7 bases from V and 0 bases from J, the junction contained 10 bases not matched to a gene. The CDR3 length is 17 residues. CDR3 coding DNA: TGTGCCAGCAACCTGGCAGGGGGCAGGTCGAACACCGGGGAGCTGTTTTTT. It specifies CASNLAGGRSNTGELFF.

V gene TRBV2 combines with J gene TRBJ1-1, with D tentatively TRBD1 (6 bases). The CDR3 consists of 10 residues. V lost 8 bases to trimming and J lost 5 bases, with 6 bases between them. From germline, CDR1 is SNHLY and CDR2 FYNNEI. The CDR3 loop is CASQGTEAFF. The DNA of the CDR3 is TGTGCCAGCCAGGGGACTGAAGCTTTCTTT.

This clonotype was counted many times. This chain connects TRBV20-1 to TRBJ2-7; D unclear. CDR1 and CDR2 (germline): DFQATT, SNEGSKA (reference sequence). This CDR3 has 10 amino acids. Trimming left V 5 bases short and J 7 bases short, with 9 bases between. The CDR3 reads CSAFRREQYF. CDR3 DNA: TGCAGTGCTTTTCGCCGGGAGCAGTACTTC.

The CDR3 nucleotides are TGTGCCAGCCGTATCTCGGGCAGACTTAGCAATCAGCCCCAGCATTTT. Amino acids: CASRISGRLSNQPQHF. J is TRBJ1-5 and V is TRBV10-3; D is unclear. With 10 bases removed from V and 0 bases from J, the gap between germline ends came to 19 bases. The V gene's germline CDR1 is ENHRY and CDR2 SYGVKD. The CDR3 contains 16 residues.

This clonotype was counted between two and nine times. The chain uses TRBV12-3 or TRBV12-4 and TRBJ1-1; 7 bases map to TRBD1. The junction had 5 bases not matched to a gene; V was cut back by 4 bases and J by 9 bases. This CDR3 comprises 12 residues. CDR3 amino acids: CASSSRTGKAFF. DNA for the CDR3: TGTGCCAGCAGTTCCCGGACAGGCAAAGCTTTCTTT.

This clonotype came up a few times. The CDR3 DNA is TGTGCCAGCACCCACGAATTTTCCAGGGATTTCGTGATGAATGGCTACACCTTC. Protein product: CASTHEFSRDFVMNGYTF. This sequence joins TRBV6-6 and TRBJ1-2, with D possibly being TRBD1 (5 bases). V gave up 7 bases and J gave up 6 bases, with 30 bases separating them. Germline V gene data show CDR1 as MNHNY and CDR2 as SVGAGI (reference sequence). The CDR3 has 18 amino acids.

As for this clonotype: This may stem from a read error, because a much larger clone lies one nucleotide away. Because the CDR3 is missing its conserved closing phenylalanine or tryptophan, this is likely a read error. The chain combines TRBV7-2 with TRBJ2-7; D is possibly TRBD2 (6 bases). This CDR3 has 14 amino acids. The V end lost 5 bases, the J end lost 2 bases, and 13 bases lay between the germline ends. CDR1 SGHTA and CDR2 FQGNSA come from the germline V gene. CDR3: CASSPGTFPYEQYL. Written as DNA, the CDR3 is TGTGCCAGCAGCCCCGGGACTTTTCCCTACGAGCAGTACCTC.

This clonotype occurred once. The V and J genes are TRBV12-3 or TRBV12-4 and TRBJ2-5; 7 bases are shared with TRBD2. V was clipped by 6 bases and J by 2 bases; unmatched bases: 6. The CDR3 spans 14 residues. This chain's CDR3 is CASSPREAQETQYF. CDR3 bases: TGTGCCAGCAGCCCTCGGGAGGCACAAGAGACCCAGTACTTC.

The chain couples TRBV9 to TRBJ2-7; D is unresolved. Germline V lookup: CDR1 SGDLS, CDR2 YYNGEE. This CDR3 spans 15 amino acids. Trimming removed 4 bases from V and 3 bases from J, with 17 bases in between. CDR3 DNA sequence: TGTGCCAGCAGCCCCGGTGGGAACAGTTACTACGAGCAGTACTTC. Amino acids: CASSPGGNSYYEQYF. The full variable domain, in which reference TRBV9 and TRBJ2-7 provide the parts outside the CDR3, is DSGVTQTPKHLITATGQRVTLRCSPRSGDLSVYWYQQSLDQGLQFLIQYYNGEERAKGNILERFSAQQFPDLHSELNLSSLELGDSALYFCASSPGGNSYYEQYFGPGTRLTVT.

This clonotype was detected once. The rearrangement uses TRBV7-6 and TRBJ1-2; 7 bases fit TRBD1. There are 15 residues in the CDR3. Trimming at V came to 5 bases and at J to 7 bases, leaving 13 bases not matched to a gene. Germline CDR1 and CDR2: SGHVS and FNYEAQ. In DNA form, the CDR3 reads TGTGCCAGCAGCGCTGATACGGGGACAGAACCTGGCTACACCTTC. Its protein is CASSADTGTEPGYTF.